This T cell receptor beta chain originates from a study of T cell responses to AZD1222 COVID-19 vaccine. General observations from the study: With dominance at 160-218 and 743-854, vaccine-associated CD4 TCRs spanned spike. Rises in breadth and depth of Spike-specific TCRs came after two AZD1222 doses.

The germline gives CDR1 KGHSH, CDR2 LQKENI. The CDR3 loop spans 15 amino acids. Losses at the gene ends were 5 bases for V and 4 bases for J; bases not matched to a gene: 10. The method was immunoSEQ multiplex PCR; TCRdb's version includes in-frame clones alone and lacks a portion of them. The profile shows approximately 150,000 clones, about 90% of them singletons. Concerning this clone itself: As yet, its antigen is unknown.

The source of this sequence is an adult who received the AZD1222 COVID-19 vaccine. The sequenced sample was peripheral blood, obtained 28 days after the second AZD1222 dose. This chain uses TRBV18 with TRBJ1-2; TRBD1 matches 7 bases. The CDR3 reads CASSDRDSNPYGYTF. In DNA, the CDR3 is TGTGCCAGCTCAGACCGGGACAGCAACCCCTATGGCTACACCTTC.